Listed below are T cell receptor beta chains from one sample, sequenced in a study of cytomegalovirus exposure and HLA in healthy donors. Using immunoSEQ multiplex PCR, the repertoire was profiled, and TCRdb retains in-frame clones only, with some absent. The sample has some 51,000 clones. The sample comprised PBMCs. The source of these receptors is a man in his fifties or sixties in good health and CMV-seropositive. Both conserved end residues are part of each CDR3. The D gene is left open where the match is weak.

>TRBV4-1|TRBJ2-7|TRBD1
TGCGCCAGCAGCCAAGACACCGGGACAGGGTTCTACGAGCAGTACTTC
CASSQDTGTGFYEQYF
>TRBV4-1|TRBJ1-3|NA
TGCGCCAGCAGCCAAGATCGTCCGGGGGCTGGAAACACCATATATTTT
CASSQDRPGAGNTIYF
>TRBV7-9|TRBJ1-2|NA
TGTGCCAGCAGCCCCCCGGAAGGGGCGTTCGGCTACACCTTC
CASSPPEGAFGYTF
>TRBV4-3|TRBJ2-3|NA
TGCGCCAGCAGCCCTTCGGTTAGCACAGATACGCAGTATTTT
CASSPSVSTDTQYF
>TRBV25-1|TRBJ2-2|NA
TGTGCCAGCAGGGACAGACAGAACACCGGGGAGCTGTTTTTT
CASRDRQNTGELFF
>TRBV6-5|TRBJ2-3|TRBD1
TGTGCCAGCAGTTCCGGACAGGTCAGCACAGATACGCAGTATTTT
CASSSGQVSTDTQYF
>TRBV18|TRBJ1-2|TRBD1
TGTGCCAGCTCACCCTCAGGGGGCGCCGTATCCGATGGCTACACCTTC
CASSPSGGAVSDGYTF
>TRBV25-1|TRBJ2-3|NA
TGTGCCAGCTCCCCAGGGCCTACGCAGTATTTT
CASSPGPTQYF
>TRBV9|TRBJ2-2|TRBD1
TGTGCCAGCAGCCTGGACAGGGCTGGCGGGGAGCTGTTTTTT
CASSLDRAGGELFF
>TRBV9|TRBJ2-1|TRBD2
TGTGCCAGCAGCGGAGTAGCGGGGGGCGCCCCATTTACCGACAATGAGCAGTTCTTC
CASSGVAGGAPFTDNEQFF
>TRBV7-2|TRBJ1-3|NA
TGTGCCAGCAGCTTAGAGGCCTCGGGGGGCGCGGGAGGAAACACCATATATTTT
CASSLEASGGAGGNTIYF
>TRBV6-5|TRBJ2-7|NA
TGTGCCAGCAGTTCACCCCAGGGGGGCACCTACGAGCAGTACTTC
CASSSPQGGTYEQYF
>TRBV27|TRBJ2-1|NA
TGTGCCAGCAGTTTATTGGGCGGAGGTGAGCAGTTCTTC
CASSLLGGGEQFF
>TRBV19|TRBJ2-7|NA
TGTGCCAGTAGTATGTTGGTCGGGAGAGCCTACGAGCAGTACTTC
CASSMLVGRAYEQYF
>TRBV4-1|TRBJ1-1|NA
TGCGCCAGCTCCCCCGGACAGCTTTACACTGAAGCTTTCTTT
CASSPGQLYTEAFF
>TRBV2|TRBJ1-5|NA
TGTGCCAGCAGCAGGCAGCCCAATCAGCCCCAGCATTTT
CASSRQPNQPQHF
>TRBV6-5|TRBJ1-6|NA
TGTGCCAGCAGACGTGGTCTGGAGGGTAATTCACCCCTCCACTTT
CASRRGLEGNSPLHF
>TRBV7-6|TRBJ2-4|TRBD2
TGTGCCAGCAGCTTAGGGATAGCGGGGGGCCCCACCAAAAACATTCAGTACTTC
CASSLGIAGGPTKNIQYF
>TRBV4-3|TRBJ2-1|NA
TGCGCCAGCAGCCAAGACTCTAACTCCCCCAATGAGCAGTTCTTC
CASSQDSNSPNEQFF
>TRBV29-1|TRBJ1-2|NA
TGCAGCGTTGAAATGGGCAGGGCCTTCTATGGCTACACCTTC
CSVEMGRAFYGYTF
>TRBV7-9|TRBJ2-3|NA
TGTGCCAGCAGCCCGGGGACTAGCACAGATACGCAGTATTTT
CASSPGTSTDTQYF
>TRBV9|TRBJ2-3|TRBD1
TGTGCCAGCAGCGCTCAGGGGGCGTTAGGCACAGATACGCAGTATTTT
CASSAQGALGTDTQYF